The 23 T cell receptor beta chains below were found in one sample sequenced in a study of cytomegalovirus exposure and HLA in healthy donors (TCRdb year 2017). Receptor amplification or capture employed the immunoSEQ multiplex PCR assay. For the multiplex PCR, a mixture combining 60 forward primers for TCR Vbeta segments and 13 reverse primers for TCR Jbeta segments was used. TCRdb holds this immuneACCESS table with in-frame rearrangements only. Some clones are missing; in checked studies, unresolved V genes explain under half, and the rest has no known cause. This sample lists 95,000 to 150,000 clones; around two thirds were detected once. The leading ten clones occupy more than 6.5% of the sample. The sample comprised PBMCs. These receptors came from a woman aged 40 to 49 in good health and CMV-seropositive.

The CDR3 sequence is CASSLSSRGGEKLFF. The DNA of the CDR3 is TGCGCCAGCAGCCTATCCAGCAGAGGAGGTGAAAAACTGTTTTTT. This chain connects TRBV5-1 to TRBJ1-4; D unclear. Trimming pared 4 bases from V and 7 bases from J, leaving 17 bases between. CDR1 is SGHRS, CDR2 YFSETQ, per germline. CDR3 length: 15 amino acids.

J is TRBJ1-5 and V is TRBV10-3, with 7 bases identical to TRBD1. V was pared by 6 bases and J by 7 bases, with 6 bases of the junction left unmatched. The CDR3 spans 13 residues. Germline CDR1 reads ENHRY; CDR2 reads SYGVKD. CDR3: CAISDRVDQPQHF. The DNA for the CDR3 is TGTGCCATCAGCGACAGGGTAGACCAGCCCCAGCATTTT.

This rearrangement joins TRBV18 to TRBJ2-1; 11 nucleotides agree with TRBD2. CDR1 is KGHSH, CDR2 LQKENI, per germline. V was clipped by 0 bases and J by 5 bases; unmatched bases: 3. The CDR3 is 16 amino acids. The CDR3 reads CASSPPTSGDNNEQFF. For the CDR3, the DNA is TGTGCCAGCTCACCACCGACTAGCGGGGATAACAATGAGCAGTTCTTC.

This clone turned up a few times. The germline gene is not matched at one end of the junction; a read error may be the cause. The chain's CDR3 is CASSRPGYGYPF. The CDR3 nucleotides read TGCGCCAGCAGCCGCCCGGGGTATGGCTACCCCTTC. The chain is built from TRBV5-1 and TRBJ1-2; D call uncertain. Looked up from germline, CDR1 is SGHRS and CDR2 is YFSETQ. The CDR3 covers 12 residues.

The gene calls are TRBV2 and TRBJ1-3, with D tentatively TRBD1 (6 bases). The CDR3 is 15 residues long. CDR1 and CDR2 from the germline V gene are SNHLY and FYNNEI. V was cut by 7 bases and J by 2 bases, with 15 bases left in between. The CDR3 loop reads CASTDSGVPGNTIYF. In nucleotides, the CDR3 is TGTGCCAGCACGGACAGCGGGGTCCCTGGAAACACCATATATTTT.

V gene TRBV4-2 combines with J gene TRBJ2-5, with 9 bases that match TRBD2. After removal of 2 bases from V and 2 bases from J, the junction contained 6 bases not matched to a gene. The CDR3 length is 16 residues. Per germline, CDR1 LGHNA and CDR2 YNFKEQ. DNA of the CDR3: TGTGCCAGCAGCCAAAGTTTGCGGGAGGGACAAGAGACCCAGTACTTC. Protein: CASSQSLREGQETQYF.

The chain is built from TRBV7-9 and TRBJ2-1; 10 bases align to TRBD1. Losses at the gene ends were 5 bases for V and 5 bases for J; bases not matched to a gene: 6. The CDR3 totals 15 residues. Germline V gene sequence: CDR1 SEHNR, CDR2 FQNEAQ (reference sequence). CDR3 region: CASSPRQGAHNEQFF. CDR3 in DNA: TGTGCCAGCAGCCCGCGACAGGGGGCTCACAATGAGCAGTTCTTC.

The chain combines TRBV25-1 with TRBJ2-7; D remains unclear. Trimming shortened V by 7 bases and J by 3 bases, and 13 bases separated the two germline ends. The germline CDR1 and CDR2 sequences are MGHDK and SYGVNS. The CDR3 runs 13 residues. The CDR3 spells CASKPHSGYEQYF. The CDR3, as DNA: TGTGCCAGCAAGCCTCACAGTGGCTACGAGCAGTACTTC.

The chain joins TRBV10-2 to TRBJ1-2; the D is unclear. The CDR3 extends over 11 amino acids. The ends were cut back, 7 bases at V and 3 bases at J, with 6 bases in the middle. Germline V lookup: CDR1 WSHSY, CDR2 SAAADI. The CDR3 bases are TGCGCCAGCATCGCGGACTATGGCTACACCTTC. Protein: CASIADYGYTF.

Comment on this clone: The same CDR3 can be traced to other DNA sequences in this sample. The chain couples TRBV5-1 to TRBJ2-5; D gene ambiguous. Germline V CDR1 and CDR2: SGHRS, YFSETQ. The CDR3 spans 15 residues. V was trimmed by 2 bases and J by 4 bases, leaving 15 bases between them. CDR3: CASSLQSAPGETQYF. CDR3 sequence (DNA): TGCGCCAGCAGCTTACAAAGCGCTCCGGGAGAGACCCAGTACTTC.

This clone was recorded a few times. The junction shows a germline mismatch at one end, possibly a read error. The V call is TRBV7-9, the J call TRBJ1-5; no clear D. CDR3 size: 12 residues. Germline CDR1 reads SEHNR; CDR2 reads FQNEAQ (reference sequence). CDR3 residues: CSSSSYHQPQHF. CDR3 sequence (DNA): TGTTCCAGCAGCTCCTATCATCAGCCCCAGCATTTT. The full variable domain, in which reference TRBV7-9 and TRBJ1-5 provide the parts outside the CDR3, is DTGVSQNPRHKITKRGQNVTFRCDPISEHNRLYWYRQTLGQGPEFLTYFQNEAQLEKSRLLSDRFSAERPKGSFSTLEIQRTEQGDSAMYLCSSSSYHQPQHFGDGTRLSIL.

This chain connects TRBV19 to TRBJ1-2, with 9 bases fitting TRBD1. Germline CDR1 is LNHDA and CDR2 is SQIVND (reference sequence). The CDR3 has 15 amino acids. The V and J ends lost 6 bases and 8 bases, in that order; junction bases with no gene match: 13. The CDR3 loop reads CASRITADRGKGYTF. The CDR3 nucleotides read TGTGCCAGTAGGATAACCGCCGACAGGGGGAAGGGCTACACCTTC.

This chain's CDR3 is CSVCSQGNTEAFF. The CDR3 DNA reads as TGCAGCGTTTGTAGTCAGGGGAACACTGAAGCTTTCTTT. The gene calls are TRBV29-1 and TRBJ1-1, with D maybe TRBD1 (5 bases). CDR1 and CDR2 (germline): SQVTM, ANQGSEA. The V gene lost 5 bases and the J gene lost 1 base, with 11 bases spanning the gap. This CDR3 contains 13 residues.

The gene calls are TRBV11-2 and TRBJ2-7; tentative D call: TRBD1 (5 bases). This CDR3 is 16 amino acids long. Trimming pared 4 bases from V and 5 bases from J, leaving 21 bases between. Per the germline V gene, CDR1 is SGHAT and CDR2 is FQNNGV. CDR3 nucleotides: TGTGCCAGCAGCTCAACCAAAGACAGTTCAGGAAACGAGCAGTACTTC. As protein: CASSSTKDSSGNEQYF.

This clone turned up a few times. The rearrangement joins TRBV11-2 to TRBJ1-1; TRBD1 agrees at 10 bases. This CDR3 spans 15 amino acids. Germline V gene lookup returns CDR1 SGHAT and CDR2 FQNNGV. J was trimmed by 4 bases and V by 5 bases; bases with no gene match: 7. The CDR3 loop is CASSHPTGGFTEAFF. The CDR3, as DNA: TGTGCCAGCAGCCATCCGACAGGGGGCTTCACTGAAGCTTTCTTT.

V gene TRBV19 combines with J gene TRBJ1-4; a weak D match, TRBD1 (5 bases). Trimming took off 0 bases at V and 5 bases at J, with 10 bases between the two ends. The CDR3 is made up of 15 amino acids. Germline V CDR1 and CDR2: LNHDA, SQIVND (reference sequence). The CDR3 spells CASSIDTAGNEKLFF. In DNA form, the CDR3 reads TGTGCCAGTAGTATAGATACGGCAGGGAATGAAAAACTGTTTTTT.

In its sample, this clone was seen once. J is TRBJ2-1 and V is TRBV6-4, with 8 bases fitting TRBD1. Trimming at V came to 2 bases and at J to 6 bases, leaving 6 bases not matched to a gene. Germline V gene sequence: CDR1 MRHNA, CDR2 SNTAGT. This CDR3 has 15 residues. The DNA for the CDR3 is TGTGCCAGCAGTGACCCAGGGGGACAGGCCAATGAGCAGTTCTTC. Protein sequence: CASSDPGGQANEQFF.

The chain has TRBV5-4 and TRBJ1-2; 8 positions agree with TRBD1. The J segment lost 4 bases and the V segment lost 1 base, leaving 15 bases of the junction unmatched. The CDR3 is 18 residues long. The V gene's germline CDR1 is SGHNT and CDR2 YYREEE (reference sequence). This chain's CDR3 is CASSLNSGGPDYFYGYTF. The CDR3 nucleotides are TGTGCCAGCAGCTTGAACTCAGGGGGCCCCGACTATTTCTATGGCTACACCTTC.

This clone has only a few counts. The chain employs TRBV30 and TRBJ2-7; D possibly corresponds to TRBD1 (5 bases). V was shortened by 5 bases and J by 2 bases, with 13 bases between the two germline ends. Germline CDR1 and CDR2: GTSNPN and SVGIG (reference sequence). The CDR3 consists of 13 residues. The CDR3 DNA follows: TGTGCCTGGGCAATCACAGGAGCCTACGAGCAGTACTTC. It is translated as CAWAITGAYEQYF.

This clone was recorded only once. The CDR3 spells CASSQADRGLTEAFF. The CDR3 coding sequence is TGTGCCAGCAGCCAAGCAGACAGGGGGCTAACTGAAGCTTTCTTT. The genes are TRBV4-2 and TRBJ1-1; TRBD1 matches at 10 bases. CDR1 LGHNA and CDR2 YNFKEQ come from the germline V gene. V was pared by 1 base and J by 5 bases, with 4 bases of the junction left unmatched. This CDR3 spans 15 amino acids.

This sequence joins TRBV19 and TRBJ2-1; D is possibly TRBD2 (5 bases). This CDR3 spans 12 amino acids. The ends were cut back, 6 bases at V and 13 bases at J, with 16 bases in the middle. Germline V lookup: CDR1 LNHDA, CDR2 SQIVND (reference sequence). The CDR3 DNA reads TGTGCCAGTAGAGAAAGGACGGGATTACAGTTCTTC. Residues: CASRERTGLQFF.

J is TRBJ2-1 and V is TRBV30; 8 bases match TRBD2. Germline V gene lookup returns CDR1 GTSNPN and CDR2 SVGIG (reference sequence). The CDR3 has 15 residues. V dropped 0 bases and J dropped 5; count of bases not matched to a gene: 6. The CDR3: CAWSVSSGPHNEQFF. CDR3 sequence (DNA): TGTGCCTGGAGTGTGTCTAGCGGGCCTCACAATGAGCAGTTCTTC.

As for this clone: The same CDR3 can be traced to other DNA sequences in this sample. CDR3 nucleotides: TGCGCCAGCAGCTTGGGTACAGGGGATGGCTACACCTTC. This translates into CASSLGTGDGYTF. V gene TRBV5-1 combines with J gene TRBJ1-2; TRBD1 matches 7 bases. The CDR3 sequence is 13 residues long. Germline CDR1 reads SGHRS; CDR2 reads YFSETQ. V shed 0 bases, J shed 6 bases, and the junction held 2 bases outside the gene matches.